One TCR beta chain is described in this entry. Other DNA sequences from this sample encode an identical CDR3 as well. This sample was included in a study of blood T cell repertoires in COVID-19. Study-level information: Samples representing acute and convalescent COVID-19 were sourced from the United States, Italy and Spain.

CDR3 length: 14 amino acids. CDR1 and CDR2 from the germline V gene are SGHNT and YYREEE (reference sequence). Trimming left V 0 bases short and J 0 bases short, with 6 bases between. Original processing notes: Reference gene primer amplification yielded estimated nucleated cell counts. TCRdb's table, derived via immunoSEQ multiplex PCR, lists solely in-frame clones and lacks some. That table furnishes V, J and clone size, whereas the DNA furnished D and trimming. Of 200,000 or so clones in the sample, 65% to 90% are singletons; the top ten hold approximately 6.1%. The sequence came from a man older than 75 with acute or convalescent COVID-19. The gene calls are TRBV5-4 and TRBJ1-1; D remains unclear. The sample consisted of peripheral blood. The CDR3 spells CASSLDSMNTEAFF. The CDR3 DNA reads TGTGCCAGCAGCTTGGACAGTATGAACACTGAAGCTTTCTTT. Using reference TRBV5-4 and TRBJ1-1 for the parts outside the CDR3, the full variable domain is ETGVTQSPTHLIKTRGQQVTLRCSSQSGHNTVSWYQQALGQGPQFIFQYYREEENGRGNFPPRFSGLQFPNYSSELNVNALELDDSALYLCASSLDSMNTEAFFGQGTRLTVV.